Shown below are 18 T cell receptor beta chains from a single sample sequenced in a study of T cell repertoires in cytomegalovirus infection. TCRdb ran MiXCR on the reads and lists one entry per CDR3 protein. The table records under 500,000 distinct CDR3 sequences, roughly 43% of them present only once. No antigen has been identified for these receptors. The sample was cultured PBMCs, taken from culture after CMV antigen stimulation. Receptors were obtained from a human donor in good health (CMV status not recorded). Some clones in this sample may be carry-over from other donors' samples.

This chain connects TRBV28 to TRBJ1-5; D call uncertain. CDR1 is MDHEN, CDR2 SYDVKM, per germline. Trimming took off 6 bases at V and 7 bases at J, with 16 bases between the two ends. The CDR3 is made up of 14 amino acids. The DNA of the CDR3 is TGTGCCAGCAGCTCCTCCCGAGGGTTCCAGCCCCAGCATTTT. Translating gives CASSSSRGFQPQHF.

This clonotype was found many times. The chain joins TRBV7-2 to TRBJ1-2, with D perhaps TRBD1 (5 bases). V lost 5 bases and J 3 bases, leaving 16 bases between the germline ends. The CDR3 extends over 15 amino acids. Germline CDR1 and CDR2: SGHTA and FQGNSA. CDR3 loop: CASSPEGRADYGYTF. Written as DNA, the CDR3 is TGTGCCAGCAGCCCCGAGGGACGGGCAGACTATGGCTACACCTTC. Full variable domain (remainder filled in from reference TRBV7-2 and TRBJ1-2): GAGVSQSPSNKVTEKGKDVELRCDPISGHTALYWYRQSLGQGLEFLIYFQGNSAPDKSGLPSDRFSAERTGGSVSTLTIQRTQQEDSAVYLCASSPEGRADYGYTFGSGTRLTVV.

This chain connects TRBV29-1 to TRBJ2-5; D gene uncertain. The V end was cut by 5 bases, the J end by 5 bases, with 15 bases between. Germline V gene sequence: CDR1 SQVTM, CDR2 ANQGSEA. The CDR3 runs 13 residues. CDR3 in amino acids: CSVSNLGRETQYF. CDR3 DNA sequence: TGCAGCGTTTCCAATCTGGGCCGGGAGACCCAGTACTTC.

CDR3 DNA sequence: TGTGCCAGCAGCTTAGAACCGCACGATGAAAAACTGTTTTTT. Encoded protein: CASSLEPHDEKLFF. The rearrangement joins TRBV7-6 to TRBJ1-4; D is undetermined. Germline V gene lookup returns CDR1 SGHVS and CDR2 FNYEAQ. The CDR3 loop spans 14 amino acids. The germline V and J ends were trimmed by 1 base and 6 bases, with 9 bases remaining between them.

The chain uses TRBV7-8 and TRBJ1-2; D may be TRBD1 (6 bases). The CDR3 is made up of 15 amino acids. Germline CDR1 and CDR2: SGHVS and FQNEAQ. Between the trimmed V and J ends, which lost 0 bases and 8 bases, there was a span of 16 bases. CDR3 loop: CASSLATGGAKGYTF. The CDR3 region has the DNA TGTGCCAGCAGCTTAGCAACGGGGGGCGCGAAAGGCTACACCTTC.

This clonotype has just one count. The chain carries TRBV18 and TRBJ1-6; possibly TRBD1 for D (5 bases). The CDR3 spans 14 residues. The germline V gene has CDR1 KGHSH and CDR2 LQKENI. V lost 3 bases and J lost 8, with 11 bases in between. The CDR3 is CASSPGGKDSPLHF. The DNA for the CDR3 is TGTGCCAGCTCACCCGGGGGGAAGGATTCACCCCTCCACTTT.

The J gene is TRBJ1-2, the V gene TRBV20-1; D is undetermined. The CDR3 is 14 residues long. Germline CDR1 is DFQATT and CDR2 is SNEGSKA (reference sequence). CDR3: CSLTVPGVHYGYTF. The CDR3, as DNA: TGCAGCCTTACAGTTCCAGGCGTTCACTATGGCTACACCTTC.

This clonotype turned up a few times. This rearrangement joins TRBV7-6 to TRBJ2-3, with TRBD2 as a possible D gene (6 bases). The V and J ends lost 2 bases and 6 bases respectively, with 21 bases between them. CDR3 size: 17 residues. CDR1 SGHVS and CDR2 FNYEAQ come from the germline V gene. For the CDR3, the DNA is TGTGCCAGCAGCTTAATCCCACCCATACCCGCGGGGGATACGCAGTATTTT. This sequence encodes CASSLIPPIPAGDTQYF.

This clonotype occurred once. V gene TRBV19 combines with J gene TRBJ1-1; D gene uncertain. This CDR3 region has 18 residues. From germline, CDR1 is LNHDA and CDR2 SQIVND (reference sequence). The V end was cut by 3 bases, the J end by 1 base, with 21 bases between. The CDR3 sequence is CASSILIQDDDPNTEAFF. CDR3 DNA: TGTGCCAGTAGTATTTTAATCCAGGACGACGACCCGAACACTGAAGCTTTCTTT.

This clonotype was seen just once. The chain employs TRBV27 and TRBJ2-7; a possible D gene is TRBD2 (5 bases). Trimming pared 2 bases from V and 2 bases from J, leaving 10 bases between. Germline lookup yields CDR1 MNHEY and CDR2 SMNVEV (reference sequence). CDR3 size: 14 residues. CDR3 nucleotide sequence: TGTGCCAGCAGTTTAAACCCCGGGACCTACGAGCAGTACTTC. Translation gives CASSLNPGTYEQYF.

This clonotype was observed a single time. The chain carries TRBV11-3 and TRBJ2-2; D remains unclear. CDR1 SGHNT and CDR2 YENEEA come from the germline V gene. CDR3 length: 15 residues. The ends were cut back, 1 base at V and 5 bases at J, with 11 bases in the middle. CDR3 DNA: TGTGCCAGCAGCTTAGGTTCTACGAGGACCGGGGAGCTGTTTTTT. Its translation: CASSLGSTRTGELFF.

The V and J genes are TRBV7-6 and TRBJ1-2, with unresolved D. Looked up from germline, CDR1 is SGHVS and CDR2 is FNYEAQ. Trimming left V 7 bases short and J 6 bases short, with 12 bases between. CDR3 length: 12 residues. CDR3 sequence (DNA): TGTGCCAGCACCATTTACGGGAATGGCTACACCTTC. This gives the protein CASTIYGNGYTF.

The chain links TRBV20-1 to TRBJ2-7, with D tentatively TRBD1 (6 bases). Germline CDR1 is DFQATT and CDR2 is SNEGSKA (reference sequence). V was trimmed by 5 bases and J by 5 bases, leaving 13 bases between them. CDR3 size: 12 residues. The CDR3 sequence is CSASHRAHEQYF. The CDR3 DNA is TGCAGTGCTTCCCACAGGGCCCACGAGCAGTACTTC.

This clonotype was recorded many times. The chain joins TRBV7-8 to TRBJ2-6; D unclear. V shed 4 bases and J shed 1 base, with 5 bases lying between them. The CDR3 has 14 amino acids. The germline CDR1 and CDR2 sequences are SGHVS and FQNEAQ. CDR3 loop: CASSSLSGANVLTF. In nucleotides, the CDR3 is TGTGCCAGCAGCTCCCTTTCTGGGGCCAACGTCCTGACTTTC.

This clonotype was counted between two and nine times. The V gene is TRBV4-1, the J gene TRBJ2-7; no firm D call. The CDR3 has 15 residues. V lost 5 bases and J lost 4, with 18 bases in between. Germline CDR1 and CDR2: MGHRA and YSYEKL. The CDR3 DNA sequence: TGCGCCAGCAGCGGCCGAAACGCGGCCCCTTACGAGCAGTACTTC. Its protein is CASSGRNAAPYEQYF.

The V and J genes are TRBV6-2 or TRBV6-3 and TRBJ2-1; D may match TRBD1 or TRBD2 (6 bases each). Per germline, CDR1 MNHEY and CDR2 SVGEGT. CDR3 size: 16 residues. V dropped 5 bases and J dropped 9 bases, with 23 bases sitting between them. The CDR3 loop reads CASSTRSRGAAGEQFF. CDR3 bases: TGTGCCAGCAGTACCCGATCGAGGGGGGCGGCGGGTGAGCAGTTCTTC.

This clonotype was counted once. The chain is built from TRBV7-9 and TRBJ1-3; TRBD1 aligns across 7 bases. After removal of 4 bases from V and 2 bases from J, the junction contained 8 bases not matched to a gene. Germline CDR1 SEHNR, CDR2 FQNEAQ (reference sequence). CDR3 length: 16 residues. In nucleotides, the CDR3 is TGTGCCAGCAGCTCCGAGACAGGGAACGCTGGAAACACCATATATTTT. Amino acid sequence: CASSSETGNAGNTIYF. The whole variable domain, remainder taken from reference TRBV7-9 and TRBJ1-3, is DTGVSQNPRHKITKRGQNVTFRCDPISEHNRLYWYRQTLGQGPEFLTYFQNEAQLEKSRLLSDRFSAERPKGSFSTLEIQRTEQGDSAMYLCASSSETGNAGNTIYFGEGSWLTVV.

This clonotype was observed at least ten times. The chain links TRBV7-2 to TRBJ2-6; 8 bases match TRBD1. V shed 5 bases and J 2 bases; nucleotides not matched to a gene: 2. This CDR3 has 15 amino acids. Germline assignment: CDR1 SGHTA and CDR2 FQGNSA. The chain's CDR3 is CASSQDRAGANVLTF. Here the CDR3 DNA reads TGTGCCAGCAGCCAGGACAGGGCTGGGGCCAACGTCCTGACTTTC.